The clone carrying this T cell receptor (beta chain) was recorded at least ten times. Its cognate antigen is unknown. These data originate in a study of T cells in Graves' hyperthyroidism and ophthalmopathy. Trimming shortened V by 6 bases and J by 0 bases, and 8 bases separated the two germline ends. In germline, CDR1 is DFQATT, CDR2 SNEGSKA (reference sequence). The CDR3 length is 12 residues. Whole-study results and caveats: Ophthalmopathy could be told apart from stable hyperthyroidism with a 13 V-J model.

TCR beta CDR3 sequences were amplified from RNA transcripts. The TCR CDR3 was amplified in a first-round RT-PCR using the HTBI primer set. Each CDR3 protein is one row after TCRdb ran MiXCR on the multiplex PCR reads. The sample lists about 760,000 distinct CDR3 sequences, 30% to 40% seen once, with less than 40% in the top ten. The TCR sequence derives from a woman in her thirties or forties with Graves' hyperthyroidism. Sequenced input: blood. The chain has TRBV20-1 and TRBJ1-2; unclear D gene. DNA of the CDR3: TGCAGTGCCTATAATTCTAACTATGGCTACACCTTC. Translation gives CSAYNSNYGYTF.